There are many counts of the clone carrying this T cell receptor beta chain. Its antigen is not known. TCRdb analysed the 5' RACE reads with MiXCR anew, one entry per CDR3 protein. The repertoire holds about 40,000 distinct CDR3 sequences, roughly 2.5% seen once, with approximately 2.3% in the top ten. The V gene lost 1 base and the J gene lost 1 base, with 19 bases spanning the gap. This CDR3 is 18 amino acids long. The germline V gene has CDR1 LNHNV and CDR2 YYDKDF (reference sequence). The sample belongs to a study of neurological immune-mediated disorders. The study, taken as a whole, reports: HTLV-1-associated myelopathy ranked highest for TCR clonal expansion and multiple sclerosis lowest, beneath healthy controls.

This clonotype was sampled from a man over 45 with multiple sclerosis. The rearrangement uses TRBV15 and TRBJ2-5, with a possible D match to TRBD2 (6 bases). What was sequenced was PBMCs. In DNA form, the CDR3 reads TGTGCCACCAGCAGAGTGTGGGGGGACGGGAGCCCCCAAGAGACCCAGTACTTC. It yields the protein CATSRVWGDGSPQETQYF.